This T cell receptor beta chain was captured by sequencing in a study of cytomegalovirus exposure and HLA in healthy donors. Study-wide findings and caveats: The authors listed around 150 TCR beta chains as cytomegalovirus-associated.

To note about this clone: Antigen specificity is unknown.

TCRdb's copy holds only in-frame clones and misses some; the assay was immunoSEQ multiplex PCR. The table records 60,000 or so clones, 85% to 95% of them present only once. The length of the CDR3 is 14 residues. Germline-derived CDR1 and CDR2 are SNHLY and FYNNEI. The J segment lost 3 bases and the V segment lost 5 bases, leaving 3 bases of the junction unmatched. This chain connects TRBV2 to TRBJ2-1, with 8 positions matching TRBD2. Sequencing was done on a sample of PBMCs. The TCR originated in a man in his late teens or twenties in good health and CMV-seronegative. As DNA, the CDR3 is TGTGCCAGCAGTTCCGGGAGGGACTACAATGAGCAGTTCTTC. Protein sequence: CASSSGRDYNEQFF.